Presented here are 16 T cell receptor beta chains from one specimen sequenced in a study of blood T cell repertoires in COVID-19. Sequencing used immunoSEQ multiplex PCR; TCRdb keeps in-frame clones, though not all of them. The table has some 130,000 clones, more than 70% seen once. The sequenced sample was peripheral blood. The receptors stem from a man aged 50-59 years with acute or convalescent COVID-19.

The chain is built from TRBV27 and TRBJ2-3, with 8 bases that match TRBD2. The CDR3 runs 14 residues. Losses at the gene ends were 7 bases for V and 5 bases for J; bases not matched to a gene: 8. Germline-derived CDR1 and CDR2 are MNHEY and SMNVEV (reference sequence). The CDR3 sequence: CASKISGTKDTQYF. In DNA, the CDR3 is TGTGCCAGCAAGATTAGCGGGACAAAAGATACGCAGTATTTT.

The V gene is TRBV6-5, the J gene TRBJ2-7, with 7 bases matching TRBD1. This CDR3 has 14 residues. V dropped 6 bases and J dropped 0; count of bases not matched to a gene: 5. Germline loops: CDR1 MNHEY, CDR2 SVGAGI. The CDR3 DNA reads as TGTGCCAGCAGCCTGGACAGGTTCTCCTACGAGCAGTACTTC. Residues: CASSLDRFSYEQYF.

The gene calls are TRBV6-6 and TRBJ1-2, with 8 bases lining up with TRBD1. This CDR3 is built from 14 residues. The trim removed 6 bases at V and 3 bases at J, leaving 6 bases unmatched. CDR1 is MNHNY, CDR2 SVGAGI, per germline (reference sequence). This CDR3 is CASRDRGQYYGYTF. In DNA, the CDR3 is TGTGCCAGCAGAGACAGGGGCCAATACTATGGCTACACCTTC.

V usage is TRBV7-8 and J usage is TRBJ2-2; 10 bases line up with TRBD2. CDR3 length equals 16 residues. J gave up 4 bases and V 4 bases, and 6 bases lay outside the gene matches. Germline V lookup: CDR1 SGHVS, CDR2 FQNEAQ. The CDR3 here is CASSSLSGGFTGELFF. In nucleotides, the CDR3 is TGTGCCAGCAGCTCGCTTAGCGGGGGGTTCACCGGGGAGCTGTTTTTT.

The V call is TRBV6-1, the J call TRBJ1-1; 7 bases are a match to TRBD1. Germline loops: CDR1 MNHNS, CDR2 SASEGT. This CDR3 has 13 amino acids. The ends lost 3 bases at V and 5 bases at J; junction bases unmatched: 3. CDR3 sequence (DNA): TGTGCCAGCAGTGAGTACAGGGGTACTGAAGCTTTCTTT. Translation gives CASSEYRGTEAFF.

The chain carries TRBV7-6 and TRBJ1-4; D remains unclear. The CDR3 spans 15 residues. V gave up 5 bases and J gave up 6 bases, with 16 bases separating them. Per the germline V gene, CDR1 is SGHVS and CDR2 is FNYEAQ. The CDR3 protein is CASSPRTGFDEKLFF. As DNA, the CDR3 is TGTGCCAGCAGCCCCAGAACCGGGTTTGATGAAAAACTGTTTTTT.

In its sample, this clone was seen once. The CDR3 DNA is TGTGCCATCAGCCAGGTTGGGTCACCCCTCCACTTT. This encodes CAISQVGSPLHF. The chain employs TRBV10-3 and TRBJ1-6; no firm D call. V was trimmed by 6 bases and J by 10 bases, leaving 10 bases between them. The CDR3 spans 12 residues. Per germline, CDR1 ENHRY and CDR2 SYGVKD.

The chain employs TRBV6-2 or TRBV6-3 and TRBJ1-1; possible D gene TRBD1, 6 bases. V lost 2 bases and J 0 bases, leaving 16 bases between the germline ends. Germline loops: CDR1 MNHEY, CDR2 SVGEGT. This CDR3 is built from 17 residues. In nucleotides, the CDR3 is TGTGCCAGCAGTTACGGGGGGGCTCCCGGACTGAACACTGAAGCTTTCTTT. Its translation: CASSYGGAPGLNTEAFF.

V gene TRBV9 combines with J gene TRBJ2-2; D is undetermined. The V and J ends lost 1 base and 6 bases respectively, with 10 bases between them. The V gene's germline CDR1 is SGDLS and CDR2 YYNGEE. This CDR3 contains 14 residues. The DNA of the CDR3 is TGTGCCAGCAGCGTAATCCAGAAATCCGGGGAGCTGTTTTTT. It translates to CASSVIQKSGELFF.

The sample holds a few counts of this clone. The chain carries TRBV7-2 and TRBJ1-1; TRBD1 matches 7 bases. This CDR3 has 14 amino acids. Trimming at V came to 4 bases and at J to 11 bases, leaving 13 bases not matched to a gene. Germline lookup yields CDR1 SGHTA and CDR2 FQGNSA. The CDR3 here is CASSSTATGVRAFF. The DNA of the CDR3 is TGTGCCAGCAGCTCGACGGCCACAGGGGTGCGGGCTTTCTTT.

This clone was observed a few times. The CDR3: CASSWAGGYEQYF. The CDR3 bases are TGTGCCAGCTCTTGGGCAGGGGGCTACGAGCAGTACTTC. The rearrangement links TRBV2 to TRBJ2-7; 7 bases match TRBD1. Germline-derived CDR1 and CDR2 are SNHLY and FYNNEI. With 8 bases clipped from V and 3 bases from J, the junction kept 7 bases outside the gene matches. CDR3 length: 13 amino acids.

J is TRBJ2-3 and V is TRBV7-9, with D perhaps matching TRBD1 (5 bases). Deletions cut 7 bases from V and 0 bases from J, with 14 bases between. This CDR3 is 15 amino acids long. Germline V gene sequence: CDR1 SEHNR, CDR2 FQNEAQ (reference sequence). The CDR3 coding sequence is TGTGCCAGCAAGACAGACCTAACTAGCACAGATACGCAGTATTTT. Translated: CASKTDLTSTDTQYF.

The chain combines TRBV15 with TRBJ2-1, with 12 bases aligning to TRBD2. Germline CDR1 and CDR2: LNHNV and YYDKDF (reference sequence). This CDR3 region has 14 residues. V dropped 8 bases and J dropped 10; count of bases not matched to a gene: 9. The CDR3 here is CATRRLAGVQEQFF. DNA of the CDR3: TGTGCCACCCGAAGACTAGCGGGAGTTCAAGAGCAGTTCTTC.

The chain joins TRBV5-8 to TRBJ1-1; TRBD1 matches at 8 bases. V dropped 1 base and J dropped 11; count of bases not matched to a gene: 10. The CDR3 has 14 residues. Germline-derived CDR1 and CDR2 are SGHTS and YDEGEE. CDR3 sequence reads: CASSLWTGWFSAFF. The DNA for the CDR3 is TGTGCCAGCAGCTTGTGGACAGGGTGGTTTAGCGCTTTCTTT.

The chain links TRBV5-1 to TRBJ1-1; TRBD1 is a possible D gene (5 bases). The CDR3 length is 15 residues. Trimming left V 0 bases short and J 8 bases short, with 17 bases between. Germline values: CDR1 SGHRS, CDR2 YFSETQ. The CDR3 loop reads CASSLGQGGGEEAFF. CDR3 bases: TGCGCCAGCAGCTTGGGTCAGGGAGGCGGCGAGGAAGCTTTCTTT.

V usage is TRBV5-1 and J usage is TRBJ2-1; D unclear. Trimming took 1 base from V and 4 from J, leaving 15 bases between them. Germline loops: CDR1 SGHRS, CDR2 YFSETQ. The CDR3 has 16 residues. The CDR3 nucleotides are TGCGCCAGCAGCTTGCTTTCGAACTCTAGATACAATGAGCAGTTCTTC. Translated: CASSLLSNSRYNEQFF.